One and the same sample provided the 30 T cell receptor beta chains below, sequenced in a study of T cell clonotyping in hematopoietic cell transplantation (dated by TCRdb to 2020 to 2022). The library was prepared using the immunoSEQ multiplex PCR assay. What TCRdb holds here is the immuneACCESS table cut down to in-frame rearrangements. Part of the clones is not present; checked against another copy, under half of the missing clones reflect an unresolved V gene, and the others are unexplained. The sample records approximately 17,000 clones, about nine tenths of which are singletons. The top ten hold approximately 3% of the sample. Source material: peripheral blood mononuclear cells. All receptors derive from a man aged 45-65 years in good health. Some clones in this sample may be carry-over from other donors' samples.

This chain links TRBV2 with TRBJ2-5; unclear D gene. The CDR3 runs 11 residues. Trimming pared 2 bases from V and 6 bases from J, leaving 4 bases between. In germline, CDR1 is SNHLY, CDR2 FYNNEI. In DNA, the CDR3 is TGTGCCAGCAGTGAACGCCAGACCCAGTACTTC. Residues: CASSERQTQYF.

The gene calls are TRBV2 and TRBJ1-2; tentatively, D is TRBD1 (6 bases). The CDR3 has 17 residues. Germline V gene sequence: CDR1 SNHLY, CDR2 FYNNEI. V lost 6 bases and J lost 7, with 27 bases in between. The CDR3 DNA sequence: TGTGCCAGCAGGCAAGCCCCTCTTCTACAGGGAAGTAGTGGCTACACCTTC. Amino acid sequence: CASRQAPLLQGSSGYTF. Using reference TRBV2 and TRBJ1-2 for the parts outside the CDR3, the full variable domain is EPEVTQTPSHQVTQMGQEVILRCVPISNHLYFYWYRQILGQKVEFLVSFYNNEISEKSEIFDDQFSVERPDGSNFTLKIRSTKLEDSAMYFCASRQAPLLQGSSGYTFGSGTRLTVV.

V gene TRBV29-1 combines with J gene TRBJ2-7; 9 nucleotides agree with TRBD1. Losses at the gene ends were 3 bases for V and 0 bases for J; bases not matched to a gene: 6. In germline, CDR1 is SQVTM, CDR2 ANQGSEA. The CDR3 covers 15 residues. DNA for the CDR3: TGCAGCGTTGAGGGACAGGGAGGGAGCTCCTACGAGCAGTACTTC. Residues: CSVEGQGGSSYEQYF.

The chain is built from TRBV11-2 and TRBJ2-5; 11 nucleotides align to TRBD2. The J segment lost 5 bases and the V segment lost 5 bases, leaving 10 bases of the junction unmatched. The CDR3 sequence is 16 residues long. Germline V gene lookup returns CDR1 SGHAT and CDR2 FQNNGV. CDR3 sequence (DNA): TGTGCCAGCAGCCACCTGGCTAGCGGGGGGAGGGAGACCCAGTACTTC. Protein sequence: CASSHLASGGRETQYF.

This chain uses TRBV6-6 with TRBJ1-5; D is ambiguous. The V end was cut by 0 bases, the J end by 7 bases, with 10 bases between. The CDR3 spans 14 residues. Germline V gene lookup returns CDR1 MNHNY and CDR2 SVGAGI (reference sequence). CDR3 sequence reads: CASSYSTSGQPQHF. CDR3 DNA: TGTGCCAGCAGTTACTCGACATCCGGGCAGCCCCAGCATTTT.

The chain carries TRBV7-2 and TRBJ2-7; D may be TRBD2 (7 bases). The CDR3 contains 15 residues. The germline gives CDR1 SGHTA, CDR2 FQGNSA. The V end lost 4 bases, the J end lost 3 bases, and 16 bases lay between the germline ends. The CDR3 nucleotides are TGTGCCAGCAGCTCAAAAGGGGGGGGCGACTACGAGCAGTACTTC. Translation gives CASSSKGGGDYEQYF. Using reference TRBV7-2 and TRBJ2-7 for the parts outside the CDR3, the full variable domain is GAGVSQSPSNKVTEKGKDVELRCDPISGHTALYWYRQSLGQGLEFLIYFQGNSAPDKSGLPSDRFSAERTGGSVSTLTIQRTQQEDSAVYLCASSSKGGGDYEQYFGPGTRLTVT.

J is TRBJ1-4 and V is TRBV30; 8 bases are a match to TRBD1. The CDR3 consists of 12 residues. The junction had 2 bases not matched to a gene; V was cut back by 5 bases and J by 6 bases. Germline V gene data show CDR1 as GTSNPN and CDR2 as SVGIG (reference sequence). This chain's CDR3 is CAWETGDEKLFF. CDR3 bases: TGTGCCTGGGAGACAGGGGATGAAAAACTGTTTTTT.

This chain joins TRBV2 and TRBJ1-4; 7 bases agree with TRBD1. This CDR3 contains 12 residues. V gave up 6 bases and J gave up 7 bases; unmatched junction bases: 2. CDR1 and CDR2 from the germline V gene are SNHLY and FYNNEI. The CDR3 bases are TGTGCCAGCAGCGGGACAGCTGAAAAACTGTTTTTT. This gives the protein CASSGTAEKLFF.

This clone was counted only a few times. V gene TRBV10-3 combines with J gene TRBJ2-7; maybe TRBD2 (6 bases). With 8 bases removed from V and 2 bases from J, the gap between germline ends came to 13 bases. This CDR3 spans 13 amino acids. CDR1 ENHRY and CDR2 SYGVKD come from the germline V gene. DNA for the CDR3: TGTGCCATCGCGGACCGCGGGGCCTACGAGCAGTACTTC. This gives the protein CAIADRGAYEQYF.

V usage is TRBV19 and J usage is TRBJ1-1; D is ambiguous. CDR1 is LNHDA and CDR2 is SQIVND in the germline V gene (reference sequence). Between the trimmed V and J ends, which lost 5 bases and 1 base, there was a span of 17 bases. The CDR3 is made up of 16 amino acids. CDR3 coding DNA: TGTGCCAGTAGTTGGGCTTTTAGGAAACCGAACACTGAAGCTTTCTTT. This translates into CASSWAFRKPNTEAFF.

The chain recombines TRBV2 with TRBJ1-5, with a possible D match to TRBD1 (6 bases). Germline assignment: CDR1 SNHLY and CDR2 FYNNEI. Deletions cut 5 bases from V and 6 bases from J, with 17 bases between. This CDR3 has 15 residues. This CDR3 reads CASSKDTQGGQPQHF. CDR3 sequence (DNA): TGTGCCAGCAGTAAGGACACCCAAGGGGGTCAGCCCCAGCATTTT.

The J gene is TRBJ2-1, the V gene TRBV6-5, with a weak D call TRBD2 (5 bases). The V end was cut by 6 bases, the J end by 4 bases, with 10 bases between. This CDR3 has 13 amino acids. Germline V lookup: CDR1 MNHEY, CDR2 SVGAGI. The CDR3 region has the DNA TGTGCCAGCAGCCCCCCGGGGTACAATGAGCAGTTCTTC. This translates into CASSPPGYNEQFF.

The V and J genes are TRBV30 and TRBJ1-1; 7 bases map to TRBD1. This CDR3 has 14 amino acids. J gave up 3 bases and V 5 bases, and 9 bases lay outside the gene matches. The germline gives CDR1 GTSNPN, CDR2 SVGIG (reference sequence). In DNA, the CDR3 is TGTGCCTGGGCTATAGACAGGGAGGACACTGAAGCTTTCTTT. It translates to CAWAIDREDTEAFF. The full variable domain, rest sourced from reference TRBV30 and TRBJ1-1, is SQTIHQWPATLVQPVGSPLSLECTVEGTSNPNLYWYRQAAGRGLQLLFYSVGIGQISSEVPQNLSASRPQDRQFILSSKKLLLSDSGFYLCAWAIDREDTEAFFGQGTRLTVV.

The chain couples TRBV5-1 to TRBJ2-5, with unresolved D. The CDR3 is made up of 14 amino acids. V lost 4 bases to trimming and J lost 2 bases, with 12 bases between them. From germline, CDR1 is SGHRS and CDR2 YFSETQ. CDR3 sequence reads: CASSPLLGQETQYF. In nucleotides, the CDR3 is TGCGCCAGCAGCCCGCTACTGGGGCAAGAGACCCAGTACTTC.

This chain links TRBV29-1 with TRBJ2-7, with a possible D match to TRBD1 (6 bases). The CDR3 is made up of 14 amino acids. Per the germline V gene, CDR1 is SQVTM and CDR2 is ANQGSEA. V lost 7 bases and J lost 3, with 19 bases in between. CDR3 DNA: TGCAGCGCAGCACCGACAGGAGACGGCTACGAGCAGTACTTC. This codes for CSAAPTGDGYEQYF.

The chain uses TRBV30 and TRBJ1-2, with 7 bases identical to TRBD1. The V gene's germline CDR1 is GTSNPN and CDR2 SVGIG (reference sequence). The CDR3 contains 12 residues. V lost 6 bases, J lost 7 bases, and 8 bases stayed unmatched. CDR3 in DNA: TGTGCCTGCCTGAAAGGGGGCTCTGGCTACACCTTC. Amino acids: CACLKGGSGYTF.

This chain connects TRBV4-1 to TRBJ1-6; D gene ambiguous. The CDR3 has 16 amino acids. Germline values: CDR1 MGHRA, CDR2 YSYEKL. V was clipped by 0 bases and J by 8 bases, with 14 bases between them. The CDR3: CASSQDLALRDSPLHF. DNA for the CDR3: TGCGCCAGCAGCCAAGATCTGGCCCTGAGGGATTCACCCCTCCACTTT.

The rearrangement links TRBV9 to TRBJ1-1, with D uncertain. CDR3 size: 14 residues. Germline V gene data show CDR1 as SGDLS and CDR2 as YYNGEE. The V end was cut by 0 bases, the J end by 4 bases, with 10 bases between. CDR3 nucleotide sequence: TGTGCCAGCAGCGTAGGTCCGGCGGGCACTGAAGCTTTCTTT. It codes for CASSVGPAGTEAFF.

This rearrangement joins TRBV7-6 to TRBJ2-5; D perhaps matches TRBD1 (5 bases). V was shortened by 5 bases and J by 7 bases, with 20 bases between the two germline ends. The CDR3 length is 15 residues. CDR1 SGHVS and CDR2 FNYEAQ come from the germline V gene. CDR3 bases: TGTGCCAGCAGCCTCGCCGCAGGTGCGCAGGGGACCCAGTACTTC. It yields the protein CASSLAAGAQGTQYF.

This chain uses TRBV19 with TRBJ1-1; tentatively, D is TRBD1 (6 bases). Trimming removed 10 bases from V and 1 base from J, with 13 bases in between. Germline CDR1 and CDR2: LNHDA and SQIVND (reference sequence). This CDR3 spans 13 amino acids. The CDR3 DNA is TGTGCCACCCGGCTAGGGGGGAACACTGAAGCTTTCTTT. Translation gives CATRLGGNTEAFF.

This clone was seen a single time. The chain uses TRBV14 and TRBJ2-6, with 9 bases that match TRBD1. Germline lookup yields CDR1 SGHDN and CDR2 FVKESK. V trimming: 4 bases; J trimming: 10 bases; junction bases outside the gene matches: 17. The CDR3 has 18 residues. The CDR3 protein is CASSPTFGTGKLFNVLTF. CDR3 in DNA: TGTGCCAGCAGCCCCACCTTCGGGACAGGGAAACTCTTTAACGTCCTGACTTTC.

The chain is built from TRBV29-1 and TRBJ1-2, with 9 bases lining up with TRBD1. V trimming: 5 bases; J trimming: 5 bases; junction bases outside the gene matches: 3. The CDR3 totals 12 residues. CDR1 is SQVTM, CDR2 ANQGSEA, per germline. CDR3 in DNA: TGCAGCGTTCGCGACAGGGGGTATGGCTACACCTTC. Protein sequence: CSVRDRGYGYTF. Supplemented by reference TRBV29-1 and TRBJ1-2, the full variable domain reads SAVISQKPSRDICQRGTSLTIQCQVDSQVTMMFWYRQQPGQSLTLIATANQGSEATYESGFVIDKFPISRPNLTFSTLTVSNMSPEDSSIYLCSVRDRGYGYTFGSGTRLTVV.

The gene calls are TRBV7-8 and TRBJ2-2; D not resolved. The germline V and J ends were trimmed by 5 bases and 5 bases, with 15 bases remaining between them. From germline, CDR1 is SGHVS and CDR2 FQNEAQ. This CDR3 spans 15 amino acids. The CDR3 loop is CASSPTASETGELFF. The CDR3 DNA is TGTGCCAGCAGCCCCACCGCCAGCGAGACCGGGGAGCTGTTTTTT.

This chain uses TRBV7-3 with TRBJ2-5, with D unclear. Trimming cost V 5 bases and J 5 bases, with 12 bases left between them. This CDR3 region has 13 residues. CDR1 is SGHTA, CDR2 FQGTGA, per germline. CDR3 residues: CASSPPRRETQYF. For the CDR3, the DNA is TGTGCCAGCAGCCCCCCCCGGCGGGAGACCCAGTACTTC. Full variable domain (remainder filled in from reference TRBV7-3 and TRBJ2-5): GAGVSQTPSNKVTEKGKYVELRCDPISGHTALYWYRQSLGQGPEFLIYFQGTGAADDSGLPNDRFFAVRPEGSVSTLKIQRTERGDSAVYLCASSPPRRETQYFGPGTRLLVL.

The CDR3 coding sequence is TGCAGCGCCTCAGGGGGCTTTGGGGAAAAACTGTTTTTT. This sequence encodes CSASGGFGEKLFF. This chain connects TRBV29-1 to TRBJ1-4; 8 positions match TRBD1. Trimming removed 7 bases from V and 8 bases from J; junction bases left unmatched: 9. CDR1 is SQVTM, CDR2 ANQGSEA, per germline. The CDR3 runs 13 residues.

This chain uses TRBV12-5 with TRBJ2-7; D call uncertain. The CDR3 runs to 16 residues. The germline V gene encodes CDR1 LGHNT and CDR2 FRNRAP. Trimming took off 2 bases at V and 0 bases at J, with 14 bases between the two ends. This CDR3 reads CASGLPRDRNSYEQYF. Written as DNA, the CDR3 is TGTGCTAGTGGTTTGCCCCGAGATCGTAACTCCTACGAGCAGTACTTC.

This sequence joins TRBV9 and TRBJ1-1; 7 bases match TRBD1. The CDR3 loop spans 14 amino acids. Unmatched junction bases numbered 3, after V lost 1 base and J lost 3 bases. Germline V gives CDR1 SGDLS, CDR2 YYNGEE. CDR3 loop: CASSVTTGDTEAFF. CDR3 in DNA: TGTGCCAGCAGCGTAACTACAGGGGACACTGAAGCTTTCTTT.

The rearrangement uses TRBV2 and TRBJ1-1; no firm D call. This CDR3 spans 13 amino acids. The germline V gene has CDR1 SNHLY and CDR2 FYNNEI. The V end was cut by 3 bases, the J end by 4 bases, with 9 bases between. The CDR3 region is CASSDNGVTEAFF. The CDR3 DNA sequence: TGTGCCAGCAGTGATAATGGGGTCACTGAAGCTTTCTTT.

J is TRBJ1-2 and V is TRBV7-2; 9 bases fit TRBD1. The germline V gene has CDR1 SGHTA and CDR2 FQGNSA. This CDR3 comprises 14 residues. Trimming cost V 3 bases and J 5 bases; bases outside gene matches: 4. Here the CDR3 reads CASSLAGQGYGYTF. Here the CDR3 DNA reads TGTGCCAGCAGCTTGGCTGGACAGGGGTATGGCTACACCTTC.

This clone is a singleton in its sample. The chain recombines TRBV9 with TRBJ2-7; D is unclear. The CDR3 totals 15 residues. V was pared by 0 bases and J by 0 bases, with 10 bases between. Germline V gene data show CDR1 as SGDLS and CDR2 as YYNGEE. The CDR3 protein is CASSVGPLPSYEQYF. Here the CDR3 DNA reads TGTGCCAGCAGCGTAGGACCTCTCCCCTCCTACGAGCAGTACTTC.